These T cell receptor beta chains were read from a single sample in a study of T cell responses to AZD1222 COVID-19 vaccine. Here immunoSEQ multiplex PCR was the method, and the copy in TCRdb shows in-frame clones only, minus some. The sample shows some 120,000 clones, roughly 85% of them seen only once. The specimen comprised peripheral blood, sampled on day 0 of AZD1222 vaccination. The receptors come from an adult in good health. Both conserved end residues are part of each CDR3. Fields, in order: CDR3 protein, CDR3 DNA, D gene, J gene, V gene, clone size. A D gene is named only where the DNA matches it firmly. Clone size, where shown, is once, few, many, or a class for clones that have expanded.

cdr3_aa: CASSSDRGGEQFF
cdr3_nt: TGTGCCAGCAGCTCTGACAGGGGAGGGGAGCAGTTCTTC
d_call: NA
j_call: TRBJ2-1
v_call: TRBV7-3
clone_size: NA

cdr3_aa: CASSQAAVRGAFF
cdr3_nt: TGTGCCAGCAGCCAAGCCGCCGTAAGGGGAGCTTTCTTT
d_call: NA
j_call: TRBJ1-1
v_call: TRBV3-1/TRBV3-2
clone_size: NA

cdr3_aa: CASGPYPGGNQPQHF
cdr3_nt: TGTGCCAGCGGACCGTATCCGGGGGGCAATCAGCCCCAGCATTTT
d_call: NA
j_call: TRBJ1-5
v_call: TRBV28
clone_size: NA

cdr3_aa: CASRESGQGGANEKLFF
cdr3_nt: TGTGCCAGCAGGGAAAGCGGGCAGGGGGGAGCTAATGAAAAACTGTTTTTT
d_call: TRBD1
j_call: TRBJ1-4
v_call: TRBV28
clone_size: NA

cdr3_aa: CASHSRTNEKLFF
cdr3_nt: TGTGCCAGCCACTCGCGGACTAATGAAAAACTGTTTTTT
d_call: NA
j_call: TRBJ1-4
v_call: TRBV10-3
clone_size: NA

cdr3_aa: CASSPTGYTEAFF
cdr3_nt: TGTGCCAGCTCACCTACAGGGTACACTGAAGCTTTCTTT
d_call: NA
j_call: TRBJ1-1
v_call: TRBV18
clone_size: NA

cdr3_aa: CASSSRDRGYEQYF
cdr3_nt: TGTGCCAGCAGCTCCCGGGACAGGGGATACGAGCAGTACTTC
d_call: TRBD1
j_call: TRBJ2-7
v_call: TRBV7-2
clone_size: NA

cdr3_aa: CASHGGVKNIQYF
cdr3_nt: TGTGCCAGCCATGGGGGGGTCAAAAACATTCAGTACTTC
d_call: TRBD2
j_call: TRBJ2-4
v_call: TRBV25-1
clone_size: NA

cdr3_aa: CASTWRRGTNTGELFF
cdr3_nt: TGTGCCAGCACCTGGCGTCGGGGCACGAACACCGGGGAGCTGTTTTTT
d_call: NA
j_call: TRBJ2-2
v_call: TRBV27
clone_size: NA

cdr3_aa: CASSPPGRTEAFF
cdr3_nt: TGTGCCAGCTCACCACCAGGGCGGACTGAAGCTTTCTTT
d_call: NA
j_call: TRBJ1-1
v_call: TRBV18
clone_size: NA

cdr3_aa: CASSQDRTANQPQHF
cdr3_nt: TGCGCCAGCAGCCAAGATCGGACAGCCAATCAGCCCCAGCATTTT
d_call: NA
j_call: TRBJ1-5
v_call: TRBV4-1
clone_size: once

cdr3_aa: CASSFTGTGSNQPQHF
cdr3_nt: TGTGCCAGCAGTTTTACCGGGACAGGTAGCAATCAGCCCCAGCATTTT
d_call: TRBD1
j_call: TRBJ1-5
v_call: TRBV27
clone_size: NA

cdr3_aa: CASSTADVQPQHF
cdr3_nt: TGTGCCAGTAGTACCGCGGACGTTCAGCCCCAGCATTTT
d_call: NA
j_call: TRBJ1-5
v_call: TRBV19
clone_size: NA

cdr3_aa: CASSLSGLGSGGELFF
cdr3_nt: TGTGCCAGCAGCTTATCGGGATTGGGGTCTGGCGGGGAGCTGTTTTTT
d_call: NA
j_call: TRBJ2-2
v_call: TRBV7-3
clone_size: NA

cdr3_aa: CASSYPGQGWETQYF
cdr3_nt: TGTGCCAGCAGCTACCCAGGGCAGGGATGGGAGACCCAGTACTTC
d_call: NA
j_call: TRBJ2-5
v_call: TRBV11-2
clone_size: once

cdr3_aa: CASSDLRGGGKLFF
cdr3_nt: TGTGCCAGCAGTGACTTAAGGGGAGGTGGAAAACTGTTTTTT
d_call: NA
j_call: TRBJ1-4
v_call: TRBV6-4
clone_size: NA

cdr3_aa: CASSLRGTSGLETQYF
cdr3_nt: TGTGCCAGCAGTTTAAGAGGGACTAGCGGGCTGGAGACCCAGTACTTC
d_call: TRBD2
j_call: TRBJ2-5
v_call: TRBV27
clone_size: NA

cdr3_aa: CASRPGRPGELFF
cdr3_nt: TGTGCCAGCAGGCCTGGGCGGCCCGGGGAGCTGTTTTTT
d_call: NA
j_call: TRBJ2-2
v_call: TRBV28
clone_size: NA

cdr3_aa: CASSLGSGGSSYEQYF
cdr3_nt: TGTGCCAGCAGCTTAGGCTCGGGCGGGAGCTCCTACGAGCAGTACTTC
d_call: TRBD2
j_call: TRBJ2-7
v_call: TRBV7-6
clone_size: NA

cdr3_aa: CASSLGTSGNEQFF
cdr3_nt: TGTGCCAGCAGCTTGGGGACGAGTGGCAATGAGCAGTTCTTC
d_call: NA
j_call: TRBJ2-1
v_call: TRBV7-2
clone_size: NA

cdr3_aa: CASSEVSTYGYTF
cdr3_nt: TGTGCCAGCAGTGAAGTGAGTACTTATGGCTACACCTTC
d_call: NA
j_call: TRBJ1-2
v_call: TRBV6-1
clone_size: NA

cdr3_aa: CASSLSLAGVDGELFF
cdr3_nt: TGTGCCAGCTCACTGAGTCTAGCGGGAGTCGACGGGGAGCTGTTTTTT
d_call: TRBD2
j_call: TRBJ2-2
v_call: TRBV18
clone_size: NA

cdr3_aa: CSVPGTSGEAGELFF
cdr3_nt: TGCAGCGTCCCTGGGACTAGCGGGGAAGCCGGGGAGCTGTTTTTT
d_call: TRBD2
j_call: TRBJ2-2
v_call: TRBV29-1
clone_size: NA

cdr3_aa: CASSGGVGANVLTF
cdr3_nt: TGTGCCAGCAGCGGCGGGGTCGGGGCCAACGTCCTGACTTTC
d_call: NA
j_call: TRBJ2-6
v_call: TRBV6-2/TRBV6-3
clone_size: NA

cdr3_aa: CASSQGGSYEQYF
cdr3_nt: TGTGCCAGCAGTCAGGGCGGCTCCTACGAGCAGTACTTC
d_call: NA
j_call: TRBJ2-7
v_call: TRBV6-2/TRBV6-3
clone_size: NA

cdr3_aa: CATAGGASNTQYF
cdr3_nt: TGTGCCACCGCAGGGGGCGCTTCCAATACGCAGTATTTT
d_call: TRBD1
j_call: TRBJ2-3
v_call: TRBV13
clone_size: NA

cdr3_aa: CASSIDRGANEQFF
cdr3_nt: TGTGCCAGTAGTATAGATCGGGGGGCCAATGAGCAGTTCTTC
d_call: NA
j_call: TRBJ2-1
v_call: TRBV19
clone_size: NA

cdr3_aa: CASSQDPERMNTEAFF
cdr3_nt: TGTGCCAGCAGCCAAGATCCTGAACGGATGAACACTGAAGCTTTCTTT
d_call: NA
j_call: TRBJ1-1
v_call: TRBV4-2
clone_size: NA

cdr3_aa: CASSGTGDGTQYF
cdr3_nt: TGCGCCAGCAGCGGGACAGGGGACGGGACCCAGTACTTC
d_call: TRBD1
j_call: TRBJ2-5
v_call: TRBV5-1
clone_size: NA

cdr3_aa: CASSLGTVTDTQYF
cdr3_nt: TGCGCCAGCAGCTTAGGGACAGTCACAGATACGCAGTATTTT
d_call: TRBD1
j_call: TRBJ2-3
v_call: TRBV5-1
clone_size: NA

cdr3_aa: CASSKEKRGAINEQFF
cdr3_nt: TGTGCCAGCAGCAAAGAGAAGCGGGGGGCTATTAATGAGCAGTTCTTC
d_call: NA
j_call: TRBJ2-1
v_call: TRBV21-1
clone_size: NA

cdr3_aa: CASSSGWGNTIYF
cdr3_nt: TGTGCCAGCAGCTCTGGGTGGGGAAACACCATATATTTT
d_call: NA
j_call: TRBJ1-3
v_call: TRBV2
clone_size: once